The sequence of this T cell receptor beta chain was determined in a study of breast tumors, draining lymph nodes, adjacent tissues. Regarding the study as a whole: Tumor TCR diversity was below lymph nodes but above nontumor tissue. Data fit most tumor T cells coming from lymph node, expanding in tumor. Compared with basal-like, luminal-like tumors shared significantly more repertoire with nontumor tissue. That most tumor T cells come from lymph nodes remained unproven.

TCRdb called the multiplex PCR reads again in MiXCR, with one record for every CDR3 protein. Of approximately 45,000 distinct CDR3 sequences listed, 20% to 25% are singletons. Per germline, CDR1 SGHDT and CDR2 YYEEEE. V was shortened by 4 bases and J by 2 bases, with 13 bases between the two germline ends. The CDR3 has 15 residues. There are many counts of this clonotype. The antigen is unknown. The sequenced sample consisted of breast tumor tissue. The chain combines TRBV5-6 with TRBJ1-3; D is unclear. The receptor's source is a female donor with breast cancer. Some clones in this sample may be carry-over from other donors' samples. The DNA of the CDR3 is TGTGCCAGCAGCATGGAAGCGAGGGCTGGAAACACCATATATTTT. Amino acids: CASSMEARAGNTIYF.